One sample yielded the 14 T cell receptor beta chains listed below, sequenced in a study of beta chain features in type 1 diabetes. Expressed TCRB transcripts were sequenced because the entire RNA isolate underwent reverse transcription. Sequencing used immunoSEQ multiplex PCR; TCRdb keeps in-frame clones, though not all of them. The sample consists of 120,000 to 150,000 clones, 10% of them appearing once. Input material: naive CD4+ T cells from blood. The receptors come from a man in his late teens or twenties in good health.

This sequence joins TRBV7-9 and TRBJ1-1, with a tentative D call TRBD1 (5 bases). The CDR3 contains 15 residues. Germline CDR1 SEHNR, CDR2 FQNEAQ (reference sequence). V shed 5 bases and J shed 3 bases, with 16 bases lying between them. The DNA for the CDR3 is TGTGCCAGCAGCACACCCCGCAGGGAATACACTGAAGCTTTCTTT. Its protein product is CASSTPRREYTEAFF.

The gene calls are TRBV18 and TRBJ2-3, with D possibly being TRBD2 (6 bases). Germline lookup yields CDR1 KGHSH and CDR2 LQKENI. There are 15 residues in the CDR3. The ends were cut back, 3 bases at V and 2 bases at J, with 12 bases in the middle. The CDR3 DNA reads TGTGCCAGCTCACCTAGTCTAGCGACCACAGATACGCAGTATTTT. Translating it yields CASSPSLATTDTQYF.

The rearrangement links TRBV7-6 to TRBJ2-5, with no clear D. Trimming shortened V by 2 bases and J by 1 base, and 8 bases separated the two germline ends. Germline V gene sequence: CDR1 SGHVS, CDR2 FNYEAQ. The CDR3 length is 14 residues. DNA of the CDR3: TGTGCCAGCAGCTTAATGTCAATCCAAGAGACCCAGTACTTC. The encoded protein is CASSLMSIQETQYF.

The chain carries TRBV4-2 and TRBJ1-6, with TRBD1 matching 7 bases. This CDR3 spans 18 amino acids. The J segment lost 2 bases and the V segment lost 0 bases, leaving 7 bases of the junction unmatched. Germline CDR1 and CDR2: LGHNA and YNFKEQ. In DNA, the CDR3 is TGTGCCAGCAGCCAAGATAAGAGGGGGCGCGCCTATAATTCACCCCTCCACTTT. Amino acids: CASSQDKRGRAYNSPLHF.

The CDR3 DNA is TGTGCCAGCACCCAGGTCGGGACACCCACAGATACGCAGTATTTT. Its protein product is CASTQVGTPTDTQYF. This chain uses TRBV9 with TRBJ2-3; tentative D call: TRBD1 (6 bases). The CDR3 extends over 15 amino acids. V was shortened by 6 bases and J by 2 bases, with 16 bases between the two germline ends. The germline gives CDR1 SGDLS, CDR2 YYNGEE.

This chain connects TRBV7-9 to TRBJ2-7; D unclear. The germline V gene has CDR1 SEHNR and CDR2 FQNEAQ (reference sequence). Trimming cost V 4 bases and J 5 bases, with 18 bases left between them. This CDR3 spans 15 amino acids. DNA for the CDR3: TGTGCCAGCAGCTCCCTTACTCGCACCCCCCACGAGCAGTACTTC. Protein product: CASSSLTRTPHEQYF. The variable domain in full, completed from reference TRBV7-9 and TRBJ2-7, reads DTGVSQNPRHKITKRGQNVTFRCDPISEHNRLYWYRQTLGQGPEFLTYFQNEAQLEKSRLLSDRFSAERPKGSFSTLEIQRTEQGDSAMYLCASSSLTRTPHEQYFGPGTRLTVT.

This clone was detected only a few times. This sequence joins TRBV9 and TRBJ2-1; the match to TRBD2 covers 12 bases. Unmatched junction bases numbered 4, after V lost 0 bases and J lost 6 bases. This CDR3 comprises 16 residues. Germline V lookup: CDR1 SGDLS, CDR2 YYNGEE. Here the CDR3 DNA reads TGTGCCAGCAGCGTAGGCTGGACTAGCGGGGCCAATGAGCAGTTCTTC. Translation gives CASSVGWTSGANEQFF.

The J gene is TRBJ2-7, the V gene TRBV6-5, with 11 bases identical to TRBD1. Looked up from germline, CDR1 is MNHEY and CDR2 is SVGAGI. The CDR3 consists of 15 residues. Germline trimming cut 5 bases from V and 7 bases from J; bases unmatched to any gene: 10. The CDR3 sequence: CASSQGQGAGDEQYF. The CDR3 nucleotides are TGTGCCAGCAGTCAAGGACAGGGGGCAGGGGATGAGCAGTACTTC.

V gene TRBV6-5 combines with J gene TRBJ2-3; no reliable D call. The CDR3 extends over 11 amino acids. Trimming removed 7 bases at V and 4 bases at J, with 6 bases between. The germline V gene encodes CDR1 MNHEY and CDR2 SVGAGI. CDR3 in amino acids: CASIAADTQYF. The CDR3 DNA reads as TGTGCCAGCATCGCAGCAGATACGCAGTATTTT.

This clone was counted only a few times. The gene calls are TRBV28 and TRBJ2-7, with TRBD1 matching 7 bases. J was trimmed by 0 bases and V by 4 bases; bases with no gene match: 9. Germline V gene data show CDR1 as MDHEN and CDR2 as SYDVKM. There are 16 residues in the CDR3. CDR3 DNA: TGTGCCAGCAGTTCGTATCGGGACAGCATCTCCTACGAGCAGTACTTC. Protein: CASSSYRDSISYEQYF. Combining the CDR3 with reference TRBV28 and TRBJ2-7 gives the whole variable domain DVKVTQSSRYLVKRTGEKVFLECVQDMDHENMFWYRQDPGLGLRLIYFSYDVKMKEKGDIPEGYSVSREKKERFSLILESASTNQTSMYLCASSSYRDSISYEQYFGPGTRLTVT.

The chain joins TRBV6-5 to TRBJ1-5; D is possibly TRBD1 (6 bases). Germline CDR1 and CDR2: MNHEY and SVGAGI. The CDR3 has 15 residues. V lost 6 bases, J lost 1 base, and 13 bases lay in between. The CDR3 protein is CASRAGQSSNQPQHF. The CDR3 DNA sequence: TGTGCCAGCAGAGCCGGACAGTCAAGCAATCAGCCCCAGCATTTT.

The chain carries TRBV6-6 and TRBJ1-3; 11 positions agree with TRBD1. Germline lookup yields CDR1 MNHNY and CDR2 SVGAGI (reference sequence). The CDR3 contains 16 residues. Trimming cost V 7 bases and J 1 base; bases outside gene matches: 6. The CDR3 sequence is CASIPGQGVSGNTIYF. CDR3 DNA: TGTGCCAGCATCCCGGGACAGGGGGTGTCTGGAAACACCATATATTTT.

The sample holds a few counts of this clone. The CDR3, as DNA: TGTGCCAGCAGCACACAGGGGGCCCTCCCCTATGGCTACACCTTC. Its translation is CASSTQGALPYGYTF. The chain employs TRBV7-2 and TRBJ1-2, with TRBD1 matching 9 bases. The J segment lost 4 bases and the V segment lost 5 bases, leaving 8 bases of the junction unmatched. The length of the CDR3 is 15 residues. Germline lookup yields CDR1 SGHTA and CDR2 FQGNSA. Variable domain in full (rest from reference TRBV7-2 and TRBJ1-2): GAGVSQSPSNKVTEKGKDVELRCDPISGHTALYWYRQSLGQGLEFLIYFQGNSAPDKSGLPSDRFSAERTGGSVSTLTIQRTQQEDSAVYLCASSTQGALPYGYTFGSGTRLTVV.

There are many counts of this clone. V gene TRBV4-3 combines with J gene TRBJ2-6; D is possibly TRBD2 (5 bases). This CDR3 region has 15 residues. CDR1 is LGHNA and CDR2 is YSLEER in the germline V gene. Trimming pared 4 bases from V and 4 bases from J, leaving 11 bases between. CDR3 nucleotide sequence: TGCGCCAGCAGCCGACTACCTGGCGGGGCCAACGTCCTGACTTTC. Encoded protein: CASSRLPGGANVLTF.